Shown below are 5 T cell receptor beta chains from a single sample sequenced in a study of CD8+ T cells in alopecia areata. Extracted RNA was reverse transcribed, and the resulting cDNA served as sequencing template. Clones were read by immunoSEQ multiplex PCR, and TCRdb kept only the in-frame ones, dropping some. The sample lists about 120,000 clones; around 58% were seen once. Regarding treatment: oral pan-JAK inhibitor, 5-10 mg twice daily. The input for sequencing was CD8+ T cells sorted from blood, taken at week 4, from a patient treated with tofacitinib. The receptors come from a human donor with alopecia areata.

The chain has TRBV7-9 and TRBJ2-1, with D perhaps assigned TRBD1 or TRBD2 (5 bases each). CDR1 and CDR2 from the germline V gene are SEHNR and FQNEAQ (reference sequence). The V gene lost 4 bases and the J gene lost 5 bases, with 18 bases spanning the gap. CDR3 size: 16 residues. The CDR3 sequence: CASSSREGVYHNEQFF. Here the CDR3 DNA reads TGTGCCAGCAGCTCCCGGGAAGGGGTCTACCACAATGAGCAGTTCTTC.

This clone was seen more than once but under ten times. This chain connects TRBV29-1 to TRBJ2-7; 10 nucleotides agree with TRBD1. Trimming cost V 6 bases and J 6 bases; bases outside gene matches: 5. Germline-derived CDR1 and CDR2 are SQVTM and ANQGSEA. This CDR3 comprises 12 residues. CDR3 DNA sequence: TGCAGCGTGAAGGGGACAGGGGCCGAGCAGTACTTC. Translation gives CSVKGTGAEQYF.

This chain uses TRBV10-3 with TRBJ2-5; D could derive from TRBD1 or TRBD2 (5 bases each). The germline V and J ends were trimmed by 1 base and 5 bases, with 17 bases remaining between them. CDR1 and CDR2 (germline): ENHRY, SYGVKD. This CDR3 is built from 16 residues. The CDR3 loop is CAISEFRDASGETQYF. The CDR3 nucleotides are TGTGCCATCAGTGAGTTCCGGGACGCATCAGGGGAGACCCAGTACTTC.

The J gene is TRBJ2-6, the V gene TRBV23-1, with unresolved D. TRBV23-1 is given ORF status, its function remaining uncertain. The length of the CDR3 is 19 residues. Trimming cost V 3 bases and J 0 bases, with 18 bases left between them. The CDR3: CASSHYWAPLRSGANVLTF. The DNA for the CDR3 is TGCGCCAGCAGTCACTACTGGGCCCCCCTCCGCTCTGGGGCCAACGTCCTGACTTTC.

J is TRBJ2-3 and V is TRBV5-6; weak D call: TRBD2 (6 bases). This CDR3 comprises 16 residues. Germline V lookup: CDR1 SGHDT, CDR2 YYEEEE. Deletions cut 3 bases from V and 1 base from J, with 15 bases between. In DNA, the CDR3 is TGTGCCAGCAGCTCACGGGGGACTTTCGGCACAGATACGCAGTATTTT. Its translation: CASSSRGTFGTDTQYF.